This passage covers 26 T cell receptor beta chains from one sample sequenced in a study of T cell changes during pregnancy in multiple sclerosis (dated by TCRdb to between 2019 and 2020). The method behind the library was the immunoSEQ multiplex PCR assay. Drawn from immuneACCESS, this table holds only the in-frame rearrangements with V and J called that TCRdb kept. Clones are partly lost; checked studies trace under half to an unresolved V gene and leave the rest unexplained. Present in this sample are under 60,000 clones, 92% of which were seen just once. The leading ten clones occupy less than 0.3% of the sample. The sample in question was CD4+ T cells from peripheral blood mononuclear cells, obtained in the third trimester of pregnancy. All receptors come from a female donor with multiple sclerosis, enrolled in a pregnancy study.

In this sample, this clone turned up a few times. The CDR3 sequence is CASSTRDFYNSPLHF. The CDR3 DNA sequence: TGTGCCAGTAGTACCAGGGACTTCTATAATTCACCCCTCCACTTT. The chain is built from TRBV19 and TRBJ1-6, with D possibly matching TRBD1 (5 bases). The V end lost 4 bases, the J end lost 3 bases, and 10 bases lay between the germline ends. The CDR3 is made up of 15 amino acids. CDR1 and CDR2 from the germline V gene are LNHDA and SQIVND (reference sequence).

V gene TRBV5-8 combines with J gene TRBJ2-1, with 8 bases that match TRBD2. V shed 4 bases, J shed 1 base, and the junction held 16 bases outside the gene matches. This CDR3 has 19 amino acids. From germline, CDR1 is SGHTS and CDR2 YDEGEE. The CDR3 here is CASSQPRGGMVRSYNEQFF. CDR3 coding DNA: TGTGCCAGCAGCCAACCCCGGGGGGGGATGGTGAGATCCTACAATGAGCAGTTCTTC.

V gene TRBV4-2 combines with J gene TRBJ1-2, with 7 bases fitting TRBD1. With 3 bases clipped from V and 6 bases from J, the junction kept 10 bases outside the gene matches. Germline V lookup: CDR1 LGHNA, CDR2 YNFKEQ. This CDR3 contains 15 residues. In DNA form, the CDR3 reads TGTGCCAGCAGCCAGCGACAGGGCAGTTGGGATGGCTACACCTTC. It encodes CASSQRQGSWDGYTF.

The J gene is TRBJ2-1, the V gene TRBV13; TRBD2 matches 7 bases. V trimming: 5 bases; J trimming: 4 bases; junction bases outside the gene matches: 8. The germline gives CDR1 PRHDT, CDR2 FYEKMQ (reference sequence). This CDR3 contains 15 residues. DNA for the CDR3: TGTGCCAGCAGCCCCCTAGCGGCTTCGTACAATGAGCAGTTCTTC. Amino acids: CASSPLAASYNEQFF.

The rearrangement uses TRBV25-1 and TRBJ1-1; possible D gene TRBD1, 5 bases. Trimming took off 7 bases at V and 4 bases at J, with 13 bases between the two ends. The CDR3 loop spans 13 amino acids. The germline V gene encodes CDR1 MGHDK and CDR2 SYGVNS. For the CDR3, the DNA is TGTGCCAGCACCTTTTCGGGGGGCACTGAAGCTTTCTTT. It is translated as CASTFSGGTEAFF.

This chain joins TRBV18 and TRBJ2-3; 8 bases are a match to TRBD2. The V and J ends lost 10 bases and 4 bases, in that order; junction bases with no gene match: 7. Germline values: CDR1 KGHSH, CDR2 LQKENI. CDR3 length: 13 residues. For the CDR3, the DNA is TGTGCCACCTCGGGGGGGCCAGCAGATACGCAGTATTTT. The encoded protein is CATSGGPADTQYF.

V is TRBV7-3 and J is TRBJ2-2; 7 bases align to TRBD2. Germline CDR1 reads SGHTA; CDR2 reads FQGTGA. The CDR3 loop spans 15 amino acids. After removal of 2 bases from V and 6 bases from J, the junction contained 6 bases not matched to a gene. The CDR3 loop reads CASSLSSGTSGELFF. CDR3 in DNA: TGTGCCAGCAGCTTATCCAGCGGGACGTCCGGGGAGCTGTTTTTT.

V and J are TRBV4-1 and TRBJ1-6; D not certain. V was trimmed by 1 base and J by 0 bases, leaving 13 bases between them. In germline, CDR1 is MGHRA, CDR2 YSYEKL. There are 18 residues in the CDR3. The CDR3 loop reads CASSQALGGSSYNSPLHF. The DNA of the CDR3 is TGCGCCAGCAGCCAAGCTTTGGGCGGGAGCTCCTATAATTCACCCCTCCACTTT.

This clone came up a few times. The V and J genes are TRBV5-1 and TRBJ2-3, with D perhaps TRBD2 (6 bases). The CDR3 sequence is 14 residues long. The V end lost 4 bases, the J end lost 7 bases, and 16 bases lay between the germline ends. The germline V gene encodes CDR1 SGHRS and CDR2 YFSETQ. CDR3 bases: TGCGCCAGCAGCACTGGGACTGTACCTTATACGCAGTATTTT. This gives the protein CASSTGTVPYTQYF.

This chain joins TRBV6-1 and TRBJ1-2; no clear D. This CDR3 comprises 15 residues. V lost 6 bases to trimming and J lost 8 bases, with 22 bases between them. Looked up from germline, CDR1 is MNHNS and CDR2 is SASEGT. The CDR3 DNA follows: TGTGCCAGCAGAACTGTGGGCCTACAGTTGCACGGCTACACCTTC. It codes for CASRTVGLQLHGYTF.

The chain is built from TRBV10-1 and TRBJ2-3; 13 nucleotides line up with TRBD2. The V gene end was trimmed by 3 bases and the J gene end by 8 bases; junction bases not matched to a gene: 5. The germline V gene encodes CDR1 WNHNN and CDR2 SYGVQD (reference sequence). This CDR3 comprises 15 residues. The CDR3 region has the DNA TGCGCCAGCAGTGAAGGCAGGACTAGCGGGGGTACGCAGTATTTT. Translating it yields CASSEGRTSGGTQYF.

The chain is built from TRBV10-3 and TRBJ2-1, with D maybe TRBD2 (5 bases). The CDR3 contains 15 residues. Per germline, CDR1 ENHRY and CDR2 SYGVKD. V was pared by 2 bases and J by 0 bases, with 8 bases between. The CDR3 loop reads CAISEPGFSYNEQFF. The CDR3 DNA reads as TGTGCCATCAGTGAGCCGGGGTTCTCCTACAATGAGCAGTTCTTC.

The V call is TRBV10-1, the J call TRBJ1-2; 9 bases are shared with TRBD1. Per the germline V gene, CDR1 is WNHNN and CDR2 is SYGVQD (reference sequence). The CDR3 totals 17 residues. V trimming: 3 bases; J trimming: 7 bases; junction bases outside the gene matches: 15. In DNA form, the CDR3 reads TGCGCCAGCAGTGACCCGAGAGGAACAGGGGGCCGGGTTGGCTACACCTTC. This translates into CASSDPRGTGGRVGYTF.

This chain uses TRBV12-5 with TRBJ2-1, with TRBD1 matching over 7 bases. The CDR3 is made up of 16 amino acids. The trim removed 3 bases at V and 2 bases at J, leaving 7 bases unmatched. Germline V gives CDR1 LGHNT, CDR2 FRNRAP. CDR3 coding DNA: TGTGCTAGTGGTTTCGGACAGGCCCTAACCTACAATGAGCAGTTCTTC. Translation gives CASGFGQALTYNEQFF. The full variable domain, in which reference TRBV12-5 and TRBJ2-1 provide the parts outside the CDR3, is DARVTQTPRHKVTEMGQEVTMRCQPILGHNTVFWYRQTMMQGLELLAYFRNRAPLDDSGMPKDRFSAEMPDATLATLKIQPSEPRDSAVYFCASGFGQALTYNEQFFGPGTRLTVL.

This clone has a handful of counts. The chain employs TRBV5-1 and TRBJ1-2; TRBD1 matches 9 bases. This CDR3 has 13 residues. Germline V gives CDR1 SGHRS, CDR2 YFSETQ. V was clipped by 3 bases and J by 4 bases; unmatched bases: 1. The CDR3 DNA is TGCGCCAGCAGCTCGGACAGGGGCTATGGCTACACCTTC. This sequence encodes CASSSDRGYGYTF. Using reference TRBV5-1 and TRBJ1-2 for the parts outside the CDR3, the full variable domain is KAGVTQTPRYLIKTRGQQVTLSCSPISGHRSVSWYQQTPGQGLQFLFEYFSETQRNKGNFPGRFSGRQFSNSRSEMNVSTLELGDSALYLCASSSDRGYGYTFGSGTRLTVV.

The chain carries TRBV4-1 and TRBJ1-5, with no clear D. CDR1 MGHRA and CDR2 YSYEKL come from the germline V gene. This CDR3 spans 15 amino acids. With 0 bases removed from V and 2 bases from J, the gap between germline ends came to 8 bases. The CDR3 loop is CASSQEGRGNQPQHF. The DNA of the CDR3 is TGCGCCAGCAGCCAAGAGGGCAGAGGCAATCAGCCCCAGCATTTT.

The chain has TRBV5-6 and TRBJ1-5, with TRBD1 as a possible D gene (6 bases). V was clipped by 0 bases and J by 1 base, with 11 bases between them. Germline V lookup: CDR1 SGHDT, CDR2 YYEEEE. This CDR3 is built from 16 residues. The CDR3 sequence is CASSLAGGLSNQPQHF. The CDR3 nucleotides read TGTGCCAGCAGCTTGGCGGGGGGGCTGAGCAATCAGCCCCAGCATTTT.

The J gene is TRBJ2-5, the V gene TRBV6-1; D is uncertain. The CDR3 loop spans 15 amino acids. From germline, CDR1 is MNHNS and CDR2 SASEGT. V was cut by 7 bases and J by 5 bases, with 20 bases left in between. CDR3 region: CASTSFRKTGETQYF. The DNA for the CDR3 is TGTGCCAGCACATCATTTAGGAAAACCGGGGAGACCCAGTACTTC.

V is TRBV10-3 and J is TRBJ2-1; weak D call: TRBD2 (6 bases). The CDR3 consists of 16 residues. V was shortened by 5 bases and J by 6 bases, with 20 bases between the two germline ends. Germline-derived CDR1 and CDR2 are ENHRY and SYGVKD. The CDR3 DNA is TGTGCCATCAGTCGCGCCCCTCCGGGGGACCCCAATGAGCAGTTCTTC. This translates into CAISRAPPGDPNEQFF.

A word on this clone: This specimen includes other DNA sequences encoding the same CDR3. The V gene is TRBV23-1, the J gene TRBJ2-5; TRBD1 matches at 10 bases. TRBV23-1 is an open reading frame, and its role is uncertain. V shed 4 bases and J 3 bases; nucleotides not matched to a gene: 5. The CDR3 spans 15 residues. CDR3 in amino acids: CASSRKGQGKETQYF. The CDR3 DNA is TGCGCCAGCAGTCGAAAGGGACAGGGGAAAGAGACCCAGTACTTC.

V usage is TRBV11-3 and J usage is TRBJ2-3; 9 positions match TRBD1. This CDR3 region has 15 residues. Germline V lookup: CDR1 SGHNT, CDR2 YENEEA. J gave up 2 bases and V 4 bases, and 4 bases lay outside the gene matches. CDR3 DNA sequence: TGTGCCAGCAGCTCGGGACAGGGTGACACAGATACGCAGTATTTT. Translation gives CASSSGQGDTDTQYF.

This rearrangement joins TRBV10-3 to TRBJ1-5, with 10 bases matching TRBD1. This CDR3 has 15 residues. The V and J ends lost 4 bases and 7 bases, in that order; junction bases with no gene match: 7. From germline, CDR1 is ENHRY and CDR2 SYGVKD. Here the CDR3 DNA reads TGTGCCATCAGTGGGGACAGGGGACTCGGACAGCCCCAGCATTTT. This translates into CAISGDRGLGQPQHF.

The chain employs TRBV11-2 and TRBJ2-5, with a tentative D call TRBD2 (6 bases). Germline lookup yields CDR1 SGHAT and CDR2 FQNNGV. Trimming removed 0 bases from V and 6 bases from J, with 11 bases in between. The CDR3 sequence is 14 residues long. The CDR3 nucleotides are TGTGCCAGCAGCTTAGAGGCGGGGATTCAGACCCAGTACTTC. Its protein product is CASSLEAGIQTQYF.

The rearrangement joins TRBV19 to TRBJ2-1; TRBD2 agrees at 16 bases. There are 18 residues in the CDR3. V shed 4 bases and J 8 bases; nucleotides not matched to a gene: 11. Germline V CDR1 and CDR2: LNHDA, SQIVND (reference sequence). The CDR3 sequence: CASSTVGLAGGPGDEQFF. In DNA form, the CDR3 reads TGTGCCAGTAGTACGGTGGGACTAGCGGGAGGGCCCGGGGATGAGCAGTTCTTC.

This chain connects TRBV5-1 to TRBJ1-1; unclear D gene. Trimming shortened V by 0 bases and J by 0 bases, and 9 bases separated the two germline ends. Germline V gene sequence: CDR1 SGHRS, CDR2 YFSETQ. This CDR3 comprises 15 residues. The DNA for the CDR3 is TGCGCCAGCAGCTTGGTCGTCAGTATGAACACTGAAGCTTTCTTT. This sequence encodes CASSLVVSMNTEAFF.

The rearrangement uses TRBV5-1 and TRBJ1-3; TRBD1 might be the D (5 bases). Germline loops: CDR1 SGHRS, CDR2 YFSETQ. CDR3 size: 15 residues. Trimming took off 4 bases at V and 4 bases at J, with 15 bases between the two ends. CDR3 amino acids: CASSQNAGSGNTIYF. Here the CDR3 DNA reads TGCGCCAGCAGCCAAAATGCAGGGTCCGGAAACACCATATATTTT. Looking up the rest from reference TRBV5-1 and TRBJ1-3 gives the full variable domain: KAGVTQTPRYLIKTRGQQVTLSCSPISGHRSVSWYQQTPGQGLQFLFEYFSETQRNKGNFPGRFSGRQFSNSRSEMNVSTLELGDSALYLCASSQNAGSGNTIYFGEGSWLTVV.